The 12 T cell receptor beta chains given below trace back to one sample, sequenced in a study of shared clonotypes between healthy human individuals. TCRdb's copy holds only in-frame clones and misses some; the assay was immunoSEQ multiplex PCR. The data show approximately 2,000,000 clones, 92% seen once. The sequenced sample consisted of naive CD4+ T cells from PBMCs. Subset in this sample: CD45RA+ positively selected. Source of these receptors: a man between 18 and 35 years old in good health. Some clones in this sample may be carry-over from other donors' samples.

The rearrangement uses TRBV29-1 and TRBJ2-1, with 10 nucleotides matching TRBD2. The ends lost 3 bases at V and 8 bases at J; junction bases unmatched: 7. The CDR3 has 14 residues. Germline CDR1 and CDR2: SQVTM and ANQGSEA. The CDR3: CSVDGLAGVDEQFF. The DNA for the CDR3 is TGCAGCGTTGACGGGCTAGCGGGGGTGGATGAGCAGTTCTTC.

This chain links TRBV7-2 with TRBJ1-1, with unresolved D. V was clipped by 3 bases and J by 4 bases, with 9 bases between them. This CDR3 contains 13 residues. Per the germline V gene, CDR1 is SGHTA and CDR2 is FQGNSA. In DNA form, the CDR3 reads TGTGCCAGCAGCTTCACGGACCGCACTGAAGCTTTCTTT. It specifies CASSFTDRTEAFF. The full variable domain, completed using reference TRBV7-2 and TRBJ1-1, is GAGVSQSPSNKVTEKGKDVELRCDPISGHTALYWYRQSLGQGLEFLIYFQGNSAPDKSGLPSDRFSAERTGGSVSTLTIQRTQQEDSAVYLCASSFTDRTEAFFGQGTRLTVV.

The chain carries TRBV19 and TRBJ2-5; 7 bases line up with TRBD1. The J call may be in error: the DNA end matches TRBJ2-7 better. Germline loops: CDR1 LNHDA, CDR2 SQIVND (reference sequence). The CDR3 is 14 residues long. CDR3 sequence: CASSPTLTGNEQYF. CDR3 DNA: TGTGCCAGTAGTCCGACCCTGACAGGGAACGAGCAGTACTTC.

This chain links TRBV28 with TRBJ1-4; no clear D gene. Germline V gene data show CDR1 as MDHEN and CDR2 as SYDVKM. Between the trimmed V and J ends, which lost 3 bases and 8 bases, there was a span of 13 bases. This CDR3 comprises 14 residues. The CDR3, as DNA: TGTGCCAGCAGTTTGCGAACAGCCTTGGAAAAACTGTTTTTT. It codes for CASSLRTALEKLFF.

This chain joins TRBV7-6 and TRBJ1-4; 8 bases are shared with TRBD1. After removal of 6 bases from V and 0 bases from J, the junction contained 6 bases not matched to a gene. CDR3 size: 16 residues. The V gene's germline CDR1 is SGHVS and CDR2 FNYEAQ. The CDR3 region has the DNA TGTGCCAGCAGGCGGACAGGGAGGGCAACTAATGAAAAACTGTTTTTT. Translating gives CASRRTGRATNEKLFF.

This clone occurred a few times. The chain is built from TRBV5-4 and TRBJ1-2; no reliable D call. V lost 3 bases and J 1 base, leaving 7 bases between the germline ends. Germline V CDR1 and CDR2: SGHNT, YYREEE (reference sequence). There are 13 residues in the CDR3. The CDR3 loop reads CASSSGDNYGYTF. DNA of the CDR3: TGTGCCAGCAGCTCCGGAGATAACTATGGCTACACCTTC.

The sample holds one count of this clone. The CDR3 nucleotides are TGCGCCAGCCCGGACAGGGTAGGTGGAGAGACCCAGTACTTC. It encodes CASPDRVGGETQYF. The chain carries TRBV10-1 and TRBJ2-5; 8 bases map to TRBD1. The CDR3 is made up of 14 amino acids. The germline V gene encodes CDR1 WNHNN and CDR2 SYGVQD (reference sequence). After removal of 8 bases from V and 4 bases from J, the junction contained 9 bases not matched to a gene.

J is TRBJ1-2 and V is TRBV6-5; 8 bases fit TRBD1. The CDR3 spans 15 residues. Trimming took 5 bases from V and 8 from J; bases not matched to a gene: 13. Germline V gives CDR1 MNHEY, CDR2 SVGAGI. As DNA, the CDR3 is TGTGCCAGCAGTCCTGATACCGGGACAGGAGACGGCTACACCTTC. Residues: CASSPDTGTGDGYTF.

In the case of this clone: The same CDR3 is also encoded by other DNA sequences in this sample. This chain links TRBV7-2 with TRBJ2-7; 12 nucleotides agree with TRBD2. V lost 0 bases and J lost 7; bases outside the gene matches: 4. The CDR3 extends over 15 amino acids. Germline CDR1 SGHTA, CDR2 FQGNSA. As DNA, the CDR3 is TGTGCCAGCAGCTTAGCGGTTCTAGCGGGAGGGGAGCAGTACTTC. Its translation is CASSLAVLAGGEQYF.

The chain is built from TRBV28 and TRBJ2-7, with a possible D match to TRBD1 (6 bases). Trimming took 7 bases from V and 1 from J, leaving 14 bases between them. Germline values: CDR1 MDHEN, CDR2 SYDVKM. The CDR3 length is 14 residues. DNA for the CDR3: TGTGCCAGCAAAGATCCGACAGGTTCCTACGAGCAGTACTTC. Its translation: CASKDPTGSYEQYF.

The chain joins TRBV9 to TRBJ1-1, with no clear D. Trimming removed 0 bases from V and 4 bases from J, with 10 bases in between. The CDR3 runs to 14 residues. In germline, CDR1 is SGDLS, CDR2 YYNGEE. The CDR3 nucleotides are TGTGCCAGCAGCGTAGGGCCGGCCAGCACTGAAGCTTTCTTT. It codes for CASSVGPASTEAFF.

The CDR3 reads CASSIDRVNTEAFF. The CDR3 DNA is TGTGCCAGCAGCATCGACAGGGTGAACACTGAAGCTTTCTTT. The chain has TRBV28 and TRBJ1-1; 7 bases align to TRBD1. J was trimmed by 0 bases and V by 6 bases; bases with no gene match: 4. CDR1 and CDR2 from the germline V gene are MDHEN and SYDVKM. The CDR3 has 14 residues.